This section outlines one TCR beta chain sequence together with its context. Assay: immunoSEQ multiplex PCR; the TCRdb copy retains only in-frame clones and omits some. The table has some 260,000 clones, 70% to 90% seen once. The data were taken from a study of blood T cell repertoires in COVID-19. Study details: There were acute and convalescent COVID-19 samples, and they came from the United States, Italy and Spain.

With V trimmed by 5 bases and J by 2 bases, 4 bases remained unmatched. Germline V gene sequence: CDR1 SNHLY, CDR2 FYNNEI. This CDR3 is 14 amino acids long. This rearrangement joins TRBV2 to TRBJ2-5, with 8 nucleotides matching TRBD2. The origin of this receptor is a man aged 80 or over with acute or convalescent COVID-19. Source material: peripheral blood. The CDR3 sequence: CASSWLAGQETQYF. CDR3 DNA: TGTGCCAGCAGTTGGTTAGCGGGGCAAGAGACCCAGTACTTC. The full variable domain, rest sourced from reference TRBV2 and TRBJ2-5, is EPEVTQTPSHQVTQMGQEVILRCVPISNHLYFYWYRQILGQKVEFLVSFYNNEISEKSEIFDDQFSVERPDGSNFTLKIRSTKLEDSAMYFCASSWLAGQETQYFGPGTRLLVL.